The 4 T cell receptor beta chains listed next were all sequenced from one sample in a study of yellow fever vaccine responses in identical twins. A single record per CDR3 protein comes from TCRdb applying MiXCR to the RT-PCR reads. The data hold under 3,000 distinct CDR3 sequences, with 70% to 90% observed a single time. Here the sequenced sample was T cells from blood (PBMCs), unsorted or a sorted subset (not recorded which), taken before or after yellow fever vaccination (not recorded which). The source is a woman aged 18-29 years who received the yellow fever vaccine.

The chain couples TRBV5-6 to TRBJ2-5; perhaps D is TRBD1 or TRBD2 (5 bases each). The CDR3 totals 14 residues. Germline V gives CDR1 SGHDT, CDR2 YYEEEE. V was trimmed by 4 bases and J by 5 bases, leaving 15 bases between them. CDR3 in amino acids: CASSVTVEGETQYF. Here the CDR3 DNA reads TGTGCCAGCAGCGTGACAGTTGAGGGTGAGACCCAGTACTTC.

This chain uses TRBV4-3 with TRBJ1-1, with unresolved D. This CDR3 region has 14 residues. Germline values: CDR1 LGHNA, CDR2 YSLEER. The V gene lost 0 bases and the J gene lost 8 bases, with 13 bases spanning the gap. CDR3 residues: CASSQDTAVREAFF. The CDR3 DNA is TGCGCCAGCAGCCAAGATACGGCGGTCCGGGAAGCTTTCTTT.

Notes on this clonotype: Mismatch with germline at one junction end may stem from a read error. The rearrangement uses TRBV7-7 and TRBJ2-7, with D unresolved. Germline CDR1 is SSHAT and CDR2 is FNYEAQ (reference sequence). The CDR3 length is 13 residues. CDR3 residues: CASSLDRSYEQYF. CDR3 DNA sequence: TGTGCTAGCAGCTTAGATAGGTCCTACGAGCAGTACTTC.

The chain has TRBV20-1 and TRBJ2-1, with D perhaps TRBD2 (5 bases). In germline, CDR1 is DFQATT, CDR2 SNEGSKA (reference sequence). The ends were cut back, 0 bases at V and 15 bases at J, with 12 bases in the middle. The CDR3 consists of 11 residues. The CDR3 bases are TGCAGTGCTAGAGAGGGGAGAATAGGGTTCTTC. Translated: CSAREGRIGFF.